Presented here are 31 T cell receptor beta chains from one specimen sequenced in a study of technical replicates of blood from several donors. TCRdb keeps only in-frame clones here, not all; method: immunoSEQ multiplex PCR. The sample has about 88,000 clones; approximately 90% are singletons. What was sequenced was T cells isolated from PBMCs. The receptors shown here come from a human donor in good health.

The V call is TRBV19, the J call TRBJ2-1; 9 bases are a match to TRBD1. V lost 5 bases, J lost 5 bases, and 7 bases stayed unmatched. The CDR3 runs 15 residues. Germline V gene data show CDR1 as LNHDA and CDR2 as SQIVND (reference sequence). The CDR3 DNA follows: TGTGCCAGTAGTGTCCCGGGACAGGGCAACAATGAGCAGTTCTTC. This encodes CASSVPGQGNNEQFF.

The gene calls are TRBV4-1 and TRBJ2-7; 8 positions match TRBD1. The trim removed 0 bases at V and 3 bases at J, leaving 4 bases unmatched. The CDR3 contains 15 residues. The germline V gene has CDR1 MGHRA and CDR2 YSYEKL. CDR3 nucleotide sequence: TGCGCCAGCAGCCAAGACAGGGACAGGTACTACGAGCAGTACTTC. Its protein is CASSQDRDRYYEQYF.

The rearrangement links TRBV4-2 to TRBJ2-2; 10 positions agree with TRBD2. There are 15 residues in the CDR3. V trimming: 2 bases; J trimming: 7 bases; junction bases outside the gene matches: 4. Germline V gives CDR1 LGHNA, CDR2 YNFKEQ. In DNA, the CDR3 is TGTGCCAGCAGCCAACCCCTAGCGGGAGACGGGGAGCTGTTTTTT. It translates to CASSQPLAGDGELFF.

This chain connects TRBV10-2 to TRBJ1-1; 9 nucleotides match TRBD1. Germline V gene sequence: CDR1 WSHSY, CDR2 SAAADI. The CDR3 consists of 13 residues. V dropped 7 bases and J dropped 8; count of bases not matched to a gene: 8. Here the CDR3 reads CASTGTGPQEAFF. CDR3 DNA: TGCGCCAGCACTGGGACAGGGCCACAAGAAGCTTTCTTT.

The V gene is TRBV6-5, the J gene TRBJ1-1; TRBD1 matches at 9 bases. The germline gives CDR1 MNHEY, CDR2 SVGAGI. This CDR3 region has 15 residues. V lost 6 bases and J lost 8; bases outside the gene matches: 13. CDR3 protein: CASSKPGQGGVEAFF. The DNA for the CDR3 is TGTGCCAGCAGCAAGCCGGGACAGGGAGGTGTAGAAGCTTTCTTT.

The chain is built from TRBV5-1 and TRBJ2-3; D gene unclear. This CDR3 is built from 15 residues. Per the germline V gene, CDR1 is SGHRS and CDR2 is YFSETQ. V gave up 0 bases and J gave up 4 bases, with 12 bases separating them. As DNA, the CDR3 is TGCGCCAGCAGCTTGGCACATCAAGATTCAGATACGCAGTATTTT. This codes for CASSLAHQDSDTQYF.

This clone was observed a single time. The chain couples TRBV6-5 to TRBJ2-7; perhaps TRBD1 as D (5 bases). This CDR3 has 12 residues. Germline CDR1 and CDR2: MNHEY and SVGAGI. V was clipped by 4 bases and J by 2 bases, with 6 bases between them. The CDR3 region is CASSSGPYEQYF. CDR3 in DNA: TGTGCCAGCAGTTCAGGGCCCTACGAGCAGTACTTC.

The rearrangement joins TRBV9 to TRBJ2-7; no firm D call. V shed 4 bases and J shed 7 bases, with 12 bases lying between them. The germline CDR1 and CDR2 sequences are SGDLS and YYNGEE. The CDR3 runs to 12 residues. CDR3 DNA: TGTGCCAGCAGCTCACAGCCCTGGGAGCAGTACTTC. Translation gives CASSSQPWEQYF.

The rearrangement links TRBV15 to TRBJ1-2; the D is unclear. This CDR3 comprises 13 residues. Germline V gene data show CDR1 as LNHNV and CDR2 as YYDKDF (reference sequence). Trimming removed 4 bases at V and 0 bases at J, with 6 bases between. The CDR3 bases are TGTGCCACCAGCAACAGTCCTAACTATGGCTACACCTTC. Protein sequence: CATSNSPNYGYTF.

This chain uses TRBV19 with TRBJ2-2; 7 bases are shared with TRBD1. V trimming: 8 bases; J trimming: 0 bases; junction bases outside the gene matches: 0. Germline V gene sequence: CDR1 LNHDA, CDR2 SQIVND (reference sequence). This CDR3 spans 13 amino acids. In DNA form, the CDR3 reads TGTGCCAGTGGACAGGCGAACACCGGGGAGCTGTTTTTT. This encodes CASGQANTGELFF.

The chain carries TRBV6-4 and TRBJ2-3, with TRBD2 matching over 9 bases. The CDR3 sequence is 15 residues long. Trimming cost V 2 bases and J 4 bases; bases outside gene matches: 4. Germline V gene sequence: CDR1 MRHNA, CDR2 SNTAGT. Here the CDR3 reads CASSDMGGGADTQYF. CDR3 nucleotide sequence: TGTGCCAGCAGTGACATGGGCGGGGGGGCAGATACGCAGTATTTT.

This chain joins TRBV13 and TRBJ2-1, with 10 positions matching TRBD1. Germline CDR1 PRHDT, CDR2 FYEKMQ (reference sequence). Trimming removed 3 bases from V and 3 bases from J; junction bases left unmatched: 8. The CDR3 covers 17 residues. The CDR3 region is CASSFHPGQGFYNEQFF. CDR3 coding DNA: TGTGCCAGCAGCTTCCATCCGGGACAGGGGTTCTACAATGAGCAGTTCTTC.

The chain combines TRBV5-4 with TRBJ1-1; possible D gene TRBD1, 5 bases. Germline V lookup: CDR1 SGHNT, CDR2 YYREEE (reference sequence). The CDR3 has 14 amino acids. Trimming removed 9 bases from V and 1 base from J, with 16 bases in between. The chain's CDR3 is CATHRTGTNTEAFF. DNA of the CDR3: TGTGCCACTCACAGGACGGGTACGAACACTGAAGCTTTCTTT.

The J gene is TRBJ1-5, the V gene TRBV27; the D is unclear. The CDR3 totals 14 residues. V was trimmed by 6 bases and J by 6 bases, leaving 15 bases between them. CDR1 and CDR2 (germline): MNHEY, SMNVEV (reference sequence). The CDR3 is CASSETSTSQPQHF. CDR3 DNA sequence: TGTGCCAGCAGCGAGACCTCGACTAGTCAGCCCCAGCATTTT.

The chain recombines TRBV7-6 with TRBJ2-2, with D possibly TRBD2 on 6 matching bases. The CDR3 loop spans 15 amino acids. Per germline, CDR1 SGHVS and CDR2 FNYEAQ. The V gene lost 3 bases and the J gene lost 4 bases, with 12 bases spanning the gap. The CDR3 is CASSFLTGATGELFF. In nucleotides, the CDR3 is TGTGCCAGCAGCTTCCTGACGGGAGCCACCGGGGAGCTGTTTTTT.

This sequence joins TRBV6-6 and TRBJ2-2; D perhaps matches TRBD2 (6 bases). The V gene's germline CDR1 is MNHNY and CDR2 SVGAGI (reference sequence). The ends were cut back, 0 bases at V and 4 bases at J, with 9 bases in the middle. The CDR3 loop spans 15 amino acids. The CDR3 DNA reads TGTGCCAGCAGTTACTCGGAGGGGACCACCGGGGAGCTGTTTTTT. Amino acid sequence: CASSYSEGTTGELFF.

The chain links TRBV4-1 to TRBJ1-1; perhaps TRBD1 as D (5 bases). Germline CDR1 MGHRA, CDR2 YSYEKL. V was shortened by 1 base and J by 7 bases, with 13 bases between the two germline ends. This CDR3 contains 14 residues. Here the CDR3 DNA reads TGCGCCAGCAGCCAAGGGAGGGGACCAAGTGAAGCTTTCTTT. This codes for CASSQGRGPSEAFF.

This chain joins TRBV14 and TRBJ2-2; 7 bases agree with TRBD2. Germline-derived CDR1 and CDR2 are SGHDN and FVKESK. The CDR3 loop spans 17 amino acids. J was trimmed by 0 bases and V by 4 bases; bases with no gene match: 8. CDR3 DNA: TGTGCCAGCAGCCCAGGACTAGTATCTTCGAACACCGGGGAGCTGTTTTTT. This translates into CASSPGLVSSNTGELFF.

V is TRBV10-1 and J is TRBJ2-7; 8 bases agree with TRBD2. The CDR3 length is 16 residues. Trimming took 4 bases from V and 3 from J; bases not matched to a gene: 11. Germline values: CDR1 WNHNN, CDR2 SYGVQD (reference sequence). The CDR3 DNA sequence: TGCGCCAGCAGTGGTTCGAGCGGGAGTAGGAACTACGAGCAGTACTTC. Translating it yields CASSGSSGSRNYEQYF.

The chain couples TRBV6-5 to TRBJ1-2; unclear D gene. The CDR3 is made up of 14 amino acids. Trimming took off 2 bases at V and 7 bases at J, with 14 bases between the two ends. The germline gives CDR1 MNHEY, CDR2 SVGAGI. The CDR3, as DNA: TGTGCCAGCAGTTACGGAAGGGAGAGATCTGGCTACACCTTC. It encodes CASSYGRERSGYTF.

The gene calls are TRBV25-1 and TRBJ2-2; a weak D match, TRBD2 (6 bases). Germline CDR1 MGHDK, CDR2 SYGVNS. V was shortened by 6 bases and J by 7 bases, with 18 bases between the two germline ends. The CDR3 sequence is 15 residues long. This CDR3 is CASSSRPGVLGELFF. The DNA of the CDR3 is TGTGCCAGCAGCTCCCGTCCGGGGGTCCTCGGGGAGCTGTTTTTT.

This sequence joins TRBV10-3 and TRBJ2-1; 9 bases agree with TRBD2. Per germline, CDR1 ENHRY and CDR2 SYGVKD. V lost 8 bases, J lost 7 bases, and 12 bases stayed unmatched. The CDR3 runs to 15 residues. CDR3 residues: CAIRLASGIGNEQFF. Written as DNA, the CDR3 is TGTGCCATCCGCCTAGCTAGCGGGATAGGAAATGAGCAGTTCTTC.

V is TRBV9 and J is TRBJ2-1; 8 nucleotides align to TRBD2. Germline CDR1 is SGDLS and CDR2 is YYNGEE. Trimming took 0 bases from V and 1 from J; bases not matched to a gene: 3. The CDR3 is 16 residues long. The DNA for the CDR3 is TGTGCCAGCAGCGTAGAGAGCGGGGGTTCCTACAATGAGCAGTTCTTC. Protein sequence: CASSVESGGSYNEQFF.

This sequence joins TRBV11-2 and TRBJ2-3; 8 bases fit TRBD2. Germline loops: CDR1 SGHAT, CDR2 FQNNGV. This CDR3 contains 18 residues. V shed 3 bases and J 2 bases; nucleotides not matched to a gene: 13. This chain's CDR3 is CASSFAIWGRGATDTQYF. CDR3 in DNA: TGTGCCAGCAGCTTCGCCATATGGGGGCGGGGGGCCACAGATACGCAGTATTTT.

The chain links TRBV28 to TRBJ1-5; 7 bases are a match to TRBD1. The CDR3 spans 16 residues. Germline CDR1 reads MDHEN; CDR2 reads SYDVKM. Losses at the gene ends were 5 bases for V and 1 base for J; bases not matched to a gene: 8. CDR3 nucleotides: TGTGCCAGCAGTAAAGGACAGGTAAAAAGCAATCAGCCCCAGCATTTT. It codes for CASSKGQVKSNQPQHF.

J is TRBJ2-1 and V is TRBV6-5; possible D gene TRBD2, 6 bases. Trimming removed 7 bases from V and 3 bases from J, with 13 bases in between. The CDR3 extends over 14 amino acids. Germline V lookup: CDR1 MNHEY, CDR2 SVGAGI. The CDR3 region is CASIPGRGYNEQFF. The CDR3 nucleotides read TGTGCCAGCATCCCAGGGCGGGGCTACAATGAGCAGTTCTTC.

This rearrangement joins TRBV19 to TRBJ2-5, with D perhaps matching TRBD1 (5 bases). Germline V gene data show CDR1 as LNHDA and CDR2 as SQIVND (reference sequence). There are 13 residues in the CDR3. V shed 5 bases and J shed 8 bases, with 15 bases lying between them. Written as DNA, the CDR3 is TGTGCCAGTAGTTCCCAGGGAAGCCTAACCCAGTACTTC. As protein: CASSSQGSLTQYF.

This chain links TRBV28 with TRBJ2-1; the D is unclear. The germline V gene has CDR1 MDHEN and CDR2 SYDVKM. The CDR3 totals 11 residues. V was shortened by 5 bases and J by 8 bases, with 7 bases between the two germline ends. The DNA for the CDR3 is TGTGCCAGCAGTAATCGGTATGAGCAGTTCTTC. It is translated as CASSNRYEQFF.

The chain links TRBV14 to TRBJ2-7, with 7 bases matching TRBD2. This CDR3 is built from 15 residues. V dropped 1 base and J dropped 8; count of bases not matched to a gene: 11. CDR1 is SGHDN and CDR2 is FVKESK in the germline V gene. The CDR3 DNA reads TGTGCCAGCAGCCAAGCGTGGATGAGTGGGACTAAGCAGTACTTC. Protein sequence: CASSQAWMSGTKQYF.

This chain uses TRBV30 with TRBJ1-5; a possible D gene is TRBD1 (6 bases). The length of the CDR3 is 12 residues. The V and J ends lost 1 base and 5 bases respectively, with 6 bases between them. In germline, CDR1 is GTSNPN, CDR2 SVGIG (reference sequence). CDR3 in DNA: TGTGCCTGGAGTGGGGGGCATCAGCCCCAGCATTTT. It encodes CAWSGGHQPQHF.

J is TRBJ1-1 and V is TRBV6-6; D ambiguous. CDR1 and CDR2 from the germline V gene are MNHNY and SVGAGI (reference sequence). This CDR3 contains 15 residues. V was shortened by 4 bases and J by 1 base, with 13 bases between the two germline ends. DNA of the CDR3: TGTGCCAGCAGTTCTTTTCGACTGGGGAACACTGAAGCTTTCTTT. Encoded protein: CASSSFRLGNTEAFF.